These 22 T cell receptor beta chains came from one sample sequenced in a study of prognosis after radiotherapy for stage I lung cancer. Researchers used two-round multiplex PCR to amplify TCR beta CDR3 starting from genomic DNA. Each TRBV and TRBJ gene had its own primer in the first PCR round. From the multiplex PCR reads, TCRdb called clonotypes with MiXCR, one entry per CDR3 protein. The table shows 15,000 or so distinct CDR3 sequences, with approximately 46% occurring only once. The sample here was PBMCs, taken before or after stereotactic body radiation therapy (not recorded which). The receptors stem from a donor aged 50 or older with non-small cell lung cancer.

Only a few counts were recorded for this clonotype. The junction does not match germline at one end; this may be a read error. This sequence joins TRBV2 and TRBJ2-7; no clear D gene. The CDR3 is 16 residues long. Germline CDR1 reads SNHLY; CDR2 reads FYNNEI. CDR3 sequence: CASFGPRYSPPYDQYF. The CDR3 DNA is TGTGCCAGCTTCGGACCACGGTACTCCCCCCCCTACGATCAGTACTTC.

The V and J genes are TRBV28 and TRBJ1-4; tentatively, D is TRBD1 (6 bases). The V gene's germline CDR1 is MDHEN and CDR2 SYDVKM. This CDR3 comprises 13 residues. Trimming left V 6 bases short and J 13 bases short, with 18 bases between. CDR3 protein: CASSFTVQGGLFF. In DNA, the CDR3 is TGTGCCAGCAGCTTTACCGTACAGGGAGGACTGTTTTTT. The whole variable domain, filled in from reference TRBV28 and TRBJ1-4, reads DVKVTQSSRYLVKRTGEKVFLECVQDMDHENMFWYRQDPGLGLRLIYFSYDVKMKEKGDIPEGYSVSREKKERFSLILESASTNQTSMYLCASSFTVQGGLFFGSGTQLSVL.

This clonotype appeared a single time. The V and J genes are TRBV10-2 and TRBJ2-7; 11 bases match TRBD2. Germline V gene lookup returns CDR1 WSHSY and CDR2 SAAADI. This CDR3 contains 14 residues. V trimming: 9 bases; J trimming: 9 bases; junction bases outside the gene matches: 13. The CDR3 here is CARRTVLAGVGQYF. CDR3 nucleotide sequence: TGCGCCAGGAGGACGGTACTAGCGGGAGTGGGGCAGTACTTC.

As regards this clonotype: At one of its ends the junction is not consistent with the germline gene, which may arise from a read error. The chain employs TRBV2 and TRBJ2-7; no definite D call. Germline CDR1 SNHLY, CDR2 FYNNEI. CDR3 size: 14 residues. In nucleotides, the CDR3 is TGTGCCAGCAGTGAAGACTTGAGCTCCTACGGGCAGTACTTC. Protein sequence: CASSEDLSSYGQYF.

This clonotype has a count of ten or more. This may be a read error: a much more frequent sequence differs by one nucleotide. The chain joins TRBV20-1 to TRBJ2-3; no clear D gene. The CDR3 spans 13 residues. The ends were cut back, 3 bases at V and 1 base at J, with 8 bases in the middle. Germline assignment: CDR1 DFQATT and CDR2 SNEGSKA (reference sequence). The CDR3 reads CSASPDRTDTQYF. In DNA, the CDR3 is TGCAGTGCTAGTCCGGATCGCACAGATACGCAGTATTTT.

This clonotype was seen at least ten times. The chain employs TRBV6-1 and TRBJ2-3, with 11 bases that match TRBD2. V lost 7 bases, J lost 0 bases, and 15 bases stayed unmatched. Germline CDR1 reads MNHNS; CDR2 reads SASEGT. The CDR3 spans 19 residues. The CDR3: CASTRAMALAGGSTDTQYF. The CDR3 DNA reads TGTGCCAGCACCCGGGCTATGGCTCTAGCGGGGGGTAGCACAGATACGCAGTATTTT.

Worth noting for this clonotype: Being one base from a much bigger clone, this may be a read error. The rearrangement joins TRBV2 to TRBJ2-4; either TRBD1 or TRBD2 may supply D (5 bases each). The germline V gene encodes CDR1 SNHLY and CDR2 FYNNEI. CDR3 size: 13 residues. The CDR3 DNA follows: TGTGCCAGCATGGGGGAAGCCAAAAAAATTCAGTACTTC. This sequence encodes CASMGEAKKIQYF.

This clonotype is classed as medium-sized. V and J are TRBV11-2 and TRBJ1-3, with D perhaps TRBD1 (5 bases). Germline assignment: CDR1 SGHAT and CDR2 FQNNGV. The CDR3 is 15 residues long. V was cut by 2 bases and J by 4 bases, with 12 bases left in between. Here the CDR3 DNA reads TGTGCCAGCAGCTTATTAGGGAGGGACGGAAACACCATATATTTT. Its translation: CASSLLGRDGNTIYF.

Ten or more counts support this clonotype. This sequence joins TRBV25-1 and TRBJ2-1, with 7 bases aligning to TRBD2. After removal of 1 base from V and 0 bases from J, the junction contained 6 bases not matched to a gene. There are 17 residues in the CDR3. CDR1 is MGHDK, CDR2 SYGVNS, per germline. CDR3 in amino acids: CASSESYGGSSYNEQFF. Here the CDR3 DNA reads TGTGCCAGCAGTGAATCCTACGGGGGGAGCTCCTACAATGAGCAGTTCTTC.

This clonotype has a count of ten or more. The rearrangement joins TRBV19 to TRBJ1-2; TRBD1 is a possible D gene (6 bases). V lost 10 bases, J lost 4 bases, and 13 bases lay in between. The CDR3 length is 12 residues. Germline V gene lookup returns CDR1 LNHDA and CDR2 SQIVND (reference sequence). CDR3 in DNA: TGTGCCACCACGGACAGATTCTATGGCTACACCTTC. It specifies CATTDRFYGYTF.

This clonotype was found many times. The chain couples TRBV7-9 to TRBJ2-3; 11 nucleotides agree with TRBD2. Germline V CDR1 and CDR2: SEHNR, FQNEAQ (reference sequence). The trim removed 1 base at V and 3 bases at J, leaving 0 bases unmatched. This CDR3 spans 15 amino acids. The CDR3 protein is CASSLGLAGTDTQYF. The CDR3 DNA is TGTGCCAGCAGCTTAGGACTAGCGGGGACAGATACGCAGTATTTT. Together with reference TRBV7-9 and TRBJ2-3, the CDR3 gives the full variable domain: DTGVSQNPRHKITKRGQNVTFRCDPISEHNRLYWYRQTLGQGPEFLTYFQNEAQLEKSRLLSDRFSAERPKGSFSTLEIQRTEQGDSAMYLCASSLGLAGTDTQYFGPGTRLTVL.

There are many counts of this clonotype. This chain's CDR3 is CASSLAATGGQETQYF. The CDR3 bases are TGCGCCAGCAGCTTGGCCGCGACAGGGGGCCAAGAGACCCAGTACTTC. The chain carries TRBV5-1 and TRBJ2-5, with TRBD1 matching over 9 bases. The V gene's germline CDR1 is SGHRS and CDR2 YFSETQ. The CDR3 loop spans 16 amino acids. V shed 0 bases and J 1 base; nucleotides not matched to a gene: 4.

This clonotype occurred many times. This chain connects TRBV27 to TRBJ2-4; unclear D gene. V lost 8 bases, J lost 7 bases, and 18 bases lay in between. CDR1 and CDR2 (germline): MNHEY, SMNVEV (reference sequence). The CDR3 contains 14 residues. CDR3 coding DNA: TGTGCCAGCGGCTCCTCTGACGGTGGGAACATTCAGTACTTC. Residues: CASGSSDGGNIQYF.

J is TRBJ1-3 and V is TRBV2; possibly TRBD1 for D (5 bases). The CDR3 consists of 14 residues. Trimming shortened V by 7 bases and J by 2 bases, and 12 bases separated the two germline ends. Germline lookup yields CDR1 SNHLY and CDR2 FYNNEI. The CDR3 loop reads CASIPWGPGNTIYF. The CDR3 bases are TGTGCCAGCATTCCCTGGGGACCTGGAAACACCATATATTTT.

This clonotype qualifies as medium-sized (0.01 to 0.1%). The V gene is TRBV19, the J gene TRBJ1-6, with 9 bases that match TRBD1. Germline lookup yields CDR1 LNHDA and CDR2 SQIVND (reference sequence). CDR3 length: 15 amino acids. Losses at the gene ends were 7 bases for V and 10 bases for J; bases not matched to a gene: 11. The CDR3 sequence is CASKTGTGQISPLHF. The CDR3 DNA reads as TGTGCCAGTAAAACCGGGACAGGGCAAATCTCACCCCTCCACTTT.

A word on this clonotype: One junction end disagrees with the germline gene, perhaps due to a read error. This chain connects TRBV7-9 to TRBJ2-7, with TRBD2 matching over 7 bases. Per the germline V gene, CDR1 is SEHNR and CDR2 is FQNEAQ (reference sequence). The CDR3 runs 14 residues. CDR3 coding DNA: TGTGCCAGCAGCTTGTGGAAAGGGGAGGGCGAGCAGCACTTC. This gives the protein CASSLWKGEGEQHF.

This clonotype showed up many times. The chain has TRBV9 and TRBJ2-7; 7 bases agree with TRBD2. The V gene end was trimmed by 0 bases and the J gene end by 4 bases; junction bases not matched to a gene: 7. The V gene's germline CDR1 is SGDLS and CDR2 YYNGEE. This CDR3 contains 15 residues. In DNA form, the CDR3 reads TGTGCCAGCAGCGTAGAAAGCGGGACCGCGTACGAGCAGTACTTC. Its translation: CASSVESGTAYEQYF.

The chain couples TRBV20-1 to TRBJ2-3, with TRBD2 matching over 10 bases. In germline, CDR1 is DFQATT, CDR2 SNEGSKA (reference sequence). This CDR3 has 16 amino acids. V shed 3 bases and J 0 bases; nucleotides not matched to a gene: 6. The CDR3 loop is CSASLLAGASTDTQYF. CDR3 nucleotide sequence: TGCAGTGCTAGTCTTCTAGCGGGAGCTAGCACAGATACGCAGTATTTT.

In the case of this clonotype: A junction end diverges from the germline sequence, so it may reflect a read error. The rearrangement joins TRBV28 to TRBJ2-6, with D possibly being TRBD2 (6 bases). CDR3 length equals 16 residues. CDR1 and CDR2 from the germline V gene are MDHEN and SYDVKM. This CDR3 reads CASIPIGDSGSNVLTF. The CDR3 DNA follows: TGTGCCAGCATCCCCATCGGGGACTCTGGGTCCAACGTCCTGACTTTC.

With regard to this clonotype: Germline is not matched at one junction end, which may reflect a read error. The chain carries TRBV5-6 and TRBJ1-5; D gene ambiguous. Germline CDR1 reads SGHDT; CDR2 reads YYEEEE. The CDR3 spans 12 residues. The CDR3 DNA follows: TGTGCCAGCATCTTTGGGCCCCAGCCCCATCATTTT. Protein sequence: CASIFGPQPHHF.

The chain couples TRBV9 to TRBJ2-7; D is possibly TRBD1 (5 bases). Trimming stripped 0 bases from V and 0 bases from J, with 7 bases between. This CDR3 comprises 14 residues. CDR1 SGDLS and CDR2 YYNGEE come from the germline V gene. The CDR3 DNA reads TGTGCCAGCAGCGTAGGACAGAGCTCCTACGAGCAGTACTTC. It translates to CASSVGQSSYEQYF.

In its sample, this clonotype was seen many times. The chain uses TRBV29-1 and TRBJ1-2; 8 bases agree with TRBD1. The CDR3 spans 12 residues. Per germline, CDR1 SQVTM and CDR2 ANQGSEA. With V trimmed by 7 bases and J by 7 bases, 8 bases remained unmatched. As DNA, the CDR3 is TGCAGCGCCGATGACAGGGGCGGTGGCTACACCTTC. This translates into CSADDRGGGYTF. Full variable domain (outside the CDR3, taken from reference TRBV29-1 and TRBJ1-2): SAVISQKPSRDICQRGTSLTIQCQVDSQVTMMFWYRQQPGQSLTLIATANQGSEATYESGFVIDKFPISRPNLTFSTLTVSNMSPEDSSIYLCSADDRGGGYTFGSGTRLTVV.